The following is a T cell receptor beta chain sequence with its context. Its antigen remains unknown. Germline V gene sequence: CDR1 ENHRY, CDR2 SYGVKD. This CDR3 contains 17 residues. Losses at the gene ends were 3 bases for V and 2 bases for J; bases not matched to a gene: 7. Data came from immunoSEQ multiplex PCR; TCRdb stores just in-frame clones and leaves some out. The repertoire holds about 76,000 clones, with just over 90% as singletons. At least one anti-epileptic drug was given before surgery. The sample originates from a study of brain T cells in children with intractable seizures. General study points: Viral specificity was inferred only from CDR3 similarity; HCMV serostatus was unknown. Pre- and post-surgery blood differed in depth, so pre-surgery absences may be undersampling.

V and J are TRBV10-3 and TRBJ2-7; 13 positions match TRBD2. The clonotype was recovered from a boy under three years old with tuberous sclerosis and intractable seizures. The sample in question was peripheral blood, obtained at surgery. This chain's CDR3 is CAISDPAGTSGAYEQYF. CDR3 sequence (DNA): TGTGCCATCAGTGACCCTGCCGGGACTAGCGGGGCCTACGAGCAGTACTTC.